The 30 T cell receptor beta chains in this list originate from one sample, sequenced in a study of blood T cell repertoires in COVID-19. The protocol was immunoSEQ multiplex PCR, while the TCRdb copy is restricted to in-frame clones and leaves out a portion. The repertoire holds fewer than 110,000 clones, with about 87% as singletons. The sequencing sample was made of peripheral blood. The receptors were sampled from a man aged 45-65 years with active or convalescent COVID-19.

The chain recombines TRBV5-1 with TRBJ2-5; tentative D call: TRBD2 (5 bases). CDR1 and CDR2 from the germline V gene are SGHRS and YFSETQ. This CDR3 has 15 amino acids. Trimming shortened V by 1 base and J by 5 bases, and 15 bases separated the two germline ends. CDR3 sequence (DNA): TGCGCCAGCAGCTTGCCGACTACGGTGGAGGAGACCCAGTACTTC. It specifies CASSLPTTVEETQYF.

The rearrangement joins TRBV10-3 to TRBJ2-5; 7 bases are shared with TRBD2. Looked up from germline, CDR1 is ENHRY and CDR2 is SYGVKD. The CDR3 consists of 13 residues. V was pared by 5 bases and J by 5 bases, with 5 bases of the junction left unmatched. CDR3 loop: CAISPRGDETQYF. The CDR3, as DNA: TGTGCCATCAGTCCCCGGGGGGATGAGACCCAGTACTTC.

CDR3 residues: CASSRSISMRETQYF. The DNA of the CDR3 is TGTGCCAGTAGCCGCTCCATCTCGATGAGGGAGACCCAGTACTTC. The rearrangement links TRBV19 to TRBJ2-5, with D hard to call. V lost 6 bases and J lost 5, with 19 bases in between. This CDR3 region has 15 residues. Per germline, CDR1 LNHDA and CDR2 SQIVND (reference sequence).

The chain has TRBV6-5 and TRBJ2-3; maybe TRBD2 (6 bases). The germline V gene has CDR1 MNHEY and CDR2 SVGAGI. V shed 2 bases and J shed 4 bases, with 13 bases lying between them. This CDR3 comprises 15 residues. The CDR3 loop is CASSYGSRGPDTQYF. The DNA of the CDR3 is TGTGCCAGCAGTTACGGTTCGCGGGGCCCAGATACGCAGTATTTT.

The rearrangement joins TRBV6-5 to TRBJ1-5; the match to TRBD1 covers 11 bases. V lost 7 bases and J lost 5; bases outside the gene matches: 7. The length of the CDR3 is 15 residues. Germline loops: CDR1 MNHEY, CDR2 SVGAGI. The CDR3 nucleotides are TGTGCCAGCAATCGGGCGGGACAGGGGGATCAGCCCCAGCATTTT. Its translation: CASNRAGQGDQPQHF.

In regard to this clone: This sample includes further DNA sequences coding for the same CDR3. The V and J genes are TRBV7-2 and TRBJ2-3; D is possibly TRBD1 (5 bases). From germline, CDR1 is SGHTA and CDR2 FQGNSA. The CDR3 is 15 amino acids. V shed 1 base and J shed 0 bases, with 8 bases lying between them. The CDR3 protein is CASSLDRGSTDTQYF. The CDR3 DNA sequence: TGTGCCAGCAGCTTAGATAGGGGTAGCACAGATACGCAGTATTTT.

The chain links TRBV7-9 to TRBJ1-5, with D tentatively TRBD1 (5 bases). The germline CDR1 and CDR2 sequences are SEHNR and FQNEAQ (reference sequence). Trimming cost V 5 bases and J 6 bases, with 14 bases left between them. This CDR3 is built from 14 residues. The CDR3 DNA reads TGTGCCAGCAGCCAGGGCCAGGGATTTCAGCCCCAGCATTTT. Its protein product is CASSQGQGFQPQHF.

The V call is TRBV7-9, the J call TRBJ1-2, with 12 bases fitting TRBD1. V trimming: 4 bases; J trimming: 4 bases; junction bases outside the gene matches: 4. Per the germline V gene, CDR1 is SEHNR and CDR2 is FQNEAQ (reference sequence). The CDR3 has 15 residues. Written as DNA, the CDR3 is TGTGCCAGCAGCTCGGGACAGGGGGCGGTCTATGGCTACACCTTC. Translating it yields CASSSGQGAVYGYTF.

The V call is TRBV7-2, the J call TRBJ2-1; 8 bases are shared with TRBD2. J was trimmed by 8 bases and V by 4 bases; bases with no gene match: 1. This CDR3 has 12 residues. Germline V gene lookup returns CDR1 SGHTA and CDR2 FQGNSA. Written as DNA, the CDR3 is TGTGCCAGCAGCTGGCGGGGGGATGAGCAGTTCTTC. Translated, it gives CASSWRGDEQFF.

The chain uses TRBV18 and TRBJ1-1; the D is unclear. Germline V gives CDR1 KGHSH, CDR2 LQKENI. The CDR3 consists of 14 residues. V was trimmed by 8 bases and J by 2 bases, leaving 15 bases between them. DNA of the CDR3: TGTGCCAGCCTATACGGCCGAGGAAACACTGAAGCTTTCTTT. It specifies CASLYGRGNTEAFF.

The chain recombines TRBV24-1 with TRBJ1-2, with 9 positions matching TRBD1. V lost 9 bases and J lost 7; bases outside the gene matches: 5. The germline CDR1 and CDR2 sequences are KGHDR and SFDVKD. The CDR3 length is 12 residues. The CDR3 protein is CATQGQGGGYTF. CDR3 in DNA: TGTGCCACCCAGGGACAGGGAGGTGGCTACACCTTC.

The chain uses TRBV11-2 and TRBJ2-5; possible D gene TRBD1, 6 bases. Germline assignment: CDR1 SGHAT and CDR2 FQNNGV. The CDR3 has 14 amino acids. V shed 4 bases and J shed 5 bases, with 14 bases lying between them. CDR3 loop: CASSSRDKGETQYF. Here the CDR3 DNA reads TGTGCCAGCAGCTCCCGGGACAAGGGGGAGACCCAGTACTTC.

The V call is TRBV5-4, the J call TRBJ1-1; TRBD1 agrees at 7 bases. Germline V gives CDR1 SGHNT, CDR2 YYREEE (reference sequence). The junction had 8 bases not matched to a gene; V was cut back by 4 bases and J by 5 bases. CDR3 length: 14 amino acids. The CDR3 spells CASSPIGQETEAFF. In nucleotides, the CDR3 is TGTGCCAGCAGCCCGATTGGACAGGAGACTGAAGCTTTCTTT.

The CDR3 region has the DNA TGTGCCAGCTCATCGATGACAGGGGTTATTAACTATGGCTACACCTTC. Amino acids: CASSSMTGVINYGYTF. J is TRBJ1-2 and V is TRBV18; 8 nucleotides align to TRBD1. With 5 bases clipped from V and 1 base from J, the junction kept 9 bases outside the gene matches. This CDR3 region has 16 residues. Germline assignment: CDR1 KGHSH and CDR2 LQKENI.

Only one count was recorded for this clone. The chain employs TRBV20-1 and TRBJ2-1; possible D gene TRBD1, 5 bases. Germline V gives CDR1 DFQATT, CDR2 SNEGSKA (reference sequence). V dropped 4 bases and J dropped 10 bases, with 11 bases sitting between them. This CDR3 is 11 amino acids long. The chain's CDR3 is CSANRKQEQFF. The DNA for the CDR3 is TGCAGTGCTAACAGGAAACAAGAGCAGTTCTTC.

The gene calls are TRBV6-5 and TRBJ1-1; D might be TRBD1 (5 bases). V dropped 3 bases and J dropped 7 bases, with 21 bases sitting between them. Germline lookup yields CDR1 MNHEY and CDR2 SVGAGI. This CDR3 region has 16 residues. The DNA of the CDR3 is TGTGCCAGCAGTTATATGGGCTGGGGGGGGTCTAATGAAGCTTTCTTT. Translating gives CASSYMGWGGSNEAFF.

The CDR3 DNA reads as TGTGCCAGCAGCTATCCGGGGGCCAACGTCCTGACTTTC. It specifies CASSYPGANVLTF. V is TRBV5-4 and J is TRBJ2-6; D is ambiguous. CDR1 is SGHNT, CDR2 YYREEE, per germline (reference sequence). V gave up 3 bases and J gave up 4 bases, with 5 bases separating them. This CDR3 has 13 residues.

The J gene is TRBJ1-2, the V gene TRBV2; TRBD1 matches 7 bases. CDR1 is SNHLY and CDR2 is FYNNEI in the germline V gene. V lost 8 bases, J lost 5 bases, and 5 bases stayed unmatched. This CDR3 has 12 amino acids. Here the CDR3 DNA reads TGTGCCAGCCTGCAGGGGGTTTATGGCTACACCTTC. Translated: CASLQGVYGYTF.

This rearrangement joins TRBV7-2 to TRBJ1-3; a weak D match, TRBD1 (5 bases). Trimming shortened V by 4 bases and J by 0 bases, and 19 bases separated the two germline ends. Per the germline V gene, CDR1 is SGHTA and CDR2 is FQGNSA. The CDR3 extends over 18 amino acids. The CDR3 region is CASSSPSGGGNSGNTIYF. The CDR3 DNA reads TGTGCCAGCAGCTCCCCGTCCGGGGGGGGGAACTCTGGAAACACCATATATTTT.

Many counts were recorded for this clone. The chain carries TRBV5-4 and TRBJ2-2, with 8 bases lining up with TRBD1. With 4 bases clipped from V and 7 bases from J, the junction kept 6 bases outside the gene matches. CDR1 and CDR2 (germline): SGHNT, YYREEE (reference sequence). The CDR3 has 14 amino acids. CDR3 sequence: CASSLGQGSGELFF. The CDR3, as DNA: TGTGCCAGCAGCCTCGGACAGGGAAGCGGGGAGCTGTTTTTT.

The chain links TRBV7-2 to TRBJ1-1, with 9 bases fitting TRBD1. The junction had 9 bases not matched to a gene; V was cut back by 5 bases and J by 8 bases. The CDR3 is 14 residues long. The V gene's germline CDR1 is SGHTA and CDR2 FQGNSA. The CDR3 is CASSRDRDLIEAFF. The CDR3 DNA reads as TGTGCCAGCAGCCGGGACAGGGACCTTATCGAAGCTTTCTTT. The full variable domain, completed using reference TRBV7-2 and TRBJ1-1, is GAGVSQSPSNKVTEKGKDVELRCDPISGHTALYWYRQSLGQGLEFLIYFQGNSAPDKSGLPSDRFSAERTGGSVSTLTIQRTQQEDSAVYLCASSRDRDLIEAFFGQGTRLTVV.

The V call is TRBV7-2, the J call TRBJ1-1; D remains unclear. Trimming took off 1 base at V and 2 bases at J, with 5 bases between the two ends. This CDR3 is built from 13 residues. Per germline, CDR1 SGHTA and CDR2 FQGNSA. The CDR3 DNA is TGTGCCAGCAGCTTAGACTTTAACACTGAAGCTTTCTTT. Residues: CASSLDFNTEAFF.

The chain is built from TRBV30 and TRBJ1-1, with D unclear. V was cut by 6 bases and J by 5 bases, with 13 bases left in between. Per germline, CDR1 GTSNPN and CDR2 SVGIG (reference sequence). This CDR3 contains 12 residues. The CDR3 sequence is CACMQVRTEAFF. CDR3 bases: TGTGCCTGTATGCAGGTTCGGACTGAAGCTTTCTTT. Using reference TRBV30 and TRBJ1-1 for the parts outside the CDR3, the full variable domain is SQTIHQWPATLVQPVGSPLSLECTVEGTSNPNLYWYRQAAGRGLQLLFYSVGIGQISSEVPQNLSASRPQDRQFILSSKKLLLSDSGFYLCACMQVRTEAFFGQGTRLTVV.

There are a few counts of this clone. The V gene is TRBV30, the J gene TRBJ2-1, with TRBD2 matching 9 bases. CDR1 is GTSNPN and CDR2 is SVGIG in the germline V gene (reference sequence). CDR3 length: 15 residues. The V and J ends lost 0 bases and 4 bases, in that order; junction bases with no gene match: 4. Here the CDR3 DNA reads TGTGCCTGGAGTGTACCGAGCGGGGGGTACAATGAGCAGTTCTTC. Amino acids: CAWSVPSGGYNEQFF.

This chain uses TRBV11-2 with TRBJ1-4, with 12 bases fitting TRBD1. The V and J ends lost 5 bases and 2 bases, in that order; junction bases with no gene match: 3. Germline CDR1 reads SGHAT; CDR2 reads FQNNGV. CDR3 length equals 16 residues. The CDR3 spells CASSPGQGATNEKLFF. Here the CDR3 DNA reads TGTGCCAGCAGCCCGGGACAGGGGGCGACTAATGAAAAACTGTTTTTT.

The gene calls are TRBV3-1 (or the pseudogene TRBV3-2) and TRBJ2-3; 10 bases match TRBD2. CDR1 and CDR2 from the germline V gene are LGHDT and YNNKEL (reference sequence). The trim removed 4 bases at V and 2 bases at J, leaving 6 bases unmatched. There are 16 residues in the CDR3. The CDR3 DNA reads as TGTGCCAGCAGCCTAGTTAGCGGGAGGACCACAGATACGCAGTATTTT. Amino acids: CASSLVSGRTTDTQYF.

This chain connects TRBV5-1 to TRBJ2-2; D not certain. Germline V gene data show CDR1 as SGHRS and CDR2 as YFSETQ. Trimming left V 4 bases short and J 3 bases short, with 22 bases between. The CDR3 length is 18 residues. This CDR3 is CASSPWSVIPGDTGELFF. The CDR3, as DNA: TGCGCCAGCAGCCCTTGGTCGGTTATTCCGGGTGACACCGGGGAGCTGTTTTTT.

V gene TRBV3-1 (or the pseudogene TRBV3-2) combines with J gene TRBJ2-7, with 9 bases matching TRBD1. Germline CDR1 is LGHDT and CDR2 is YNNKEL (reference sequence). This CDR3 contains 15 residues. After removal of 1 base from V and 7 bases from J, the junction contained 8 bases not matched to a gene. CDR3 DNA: TGTGCCAGCAGCCAAGGAACAGGGGGCTCAAGAGAGCAGTACTTC. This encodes CASSQGTGGSREQYF.

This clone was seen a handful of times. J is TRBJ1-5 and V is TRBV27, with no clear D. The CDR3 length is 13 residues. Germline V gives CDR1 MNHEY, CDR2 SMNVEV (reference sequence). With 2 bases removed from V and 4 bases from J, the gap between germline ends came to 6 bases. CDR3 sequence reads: CASSLGQNQPQHF. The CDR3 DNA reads TGTGCCAGCAGTTTAGGGCAGAATCAGCCCCAGCATTTT.

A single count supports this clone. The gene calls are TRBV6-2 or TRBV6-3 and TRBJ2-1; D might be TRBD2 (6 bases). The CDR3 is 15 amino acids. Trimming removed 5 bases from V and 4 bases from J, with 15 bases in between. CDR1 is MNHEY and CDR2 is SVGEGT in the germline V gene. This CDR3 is CASSRRLGWYNEQFF. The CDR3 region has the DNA TGTGCCAGCAGTCGACGACTAGGATGGTACAATGAGCAGTTCTTC.